The sequence of this T cell receptor (beta chain) was determined in a study of blood T cell repertoires in COVID-19. About the research overall: Samples taken during acute and convalescent COVID-19 were collected in the United States, Italy and Spain. T cells, B-cell-depleted T cells, or PBMCs supplied cDNA or gDNA.

Germline V gene sequence: CDR1 ENHRY, CDR2 SYGVKD. Trimming shortened V by 0 bases and J by 5 bases, and 11 bases separated the two germline ends. CDR3 length equals 15 residues. Original methodology: For nucleated cells, counts were estimated from reference gene primer amplification. The method was immunoSEQ multiplex PCR; TCRdb's version includes in-frame clones alone and lacks a portion of them. For V, J and clone size, that table is used; D and trimming come from the DNA. Here the sample spans 100,000 to 150,000 clones, around four fifths being singletons. The sample taken for sequencing was peripheral blood. The chain employs TRBV10-3 and TRBJ1-5; D is possibly TRBD1 (6 bases). The sequence derives from a man aged 35 to 55 with active or convalescent COVID-19. The CDR3 protein is CAISESMDSYQPQHF. Written as DNA, the CDR3 is TGTGCCATCAGTGAGTCAATGGACAGTTATCAGCCCCAGCATTTT.